This entry features one T cell receptor (beta chain) sequence. Methods used by the authors: Amplification from reference gene primers served as the basis for estimated nucleated cell counts. TCRdb's table, derived via immunoSEQ multiplex PCR, lists solely in-frame clones and lacks some. That table furnishes V, J and clone size, whereas the DNA furnished D and trimming. The sample holds roughly 350,000 clones, around 84% seen once. The CDR3 loop spans 14 amino acids. Germline V CDR1 and CDR2: MDHEN, SYDVKM. V lost 3 bases and J 4 bases, leaving 13 bases between the germline ends. This sample was taken from a study of blood T cell repertoires in COVID-19.

This sequence originates from a woman aged 18-29 years with acute or convalescent COVID-19. This chain links TRBV28 with TRBJ2-7, with a tentative D call TRBD2 (6 bases). Material: peripheral blood. The CDR3 here is CASSFGPRGYEQYF. In DNA form, the CDR3 reads TGTGCCAGCAGTTTCGGGCCGCGGGGTTACGAGCAGTACTTC.